A single sample is the source of the 9 T cell receptor beta chains below, sequenced in a study of blood T cell repertoires in COVID-19. Repertoires were generated with immunoSEQ multiplex PCR, while TCRdb's copy carries only in-frame clones and drops some. The data hold roughly 150,000 clones, with roughly 80% observed a single time. Sample: peripheral blood. The receptor set was obtained from a man aged 55 to 70 with acute or convalescent COVID-19.

The rearrangement uses TRBV7-3 and TRBJ2-3, with TRBD2 matching over 8 bases. After removal of 5 bases from V and 4 bases from J, the junction contained 8 bases not matched to a gene. Germline V gives CDR1 SGHTA, CDR2 FQGTGA. The CDR3 spans 15 residues. The CDR3 reads CASSPSRGGADTQYF. CDR3 bases: TGTGCCAGCAGCCCATCACGGGGGGGCGCAGATACGCAGTATTTT.

In its sample, this clone was seen once. The J gene is TRBJ2-7, the V gene TRBV7-2, with 7 nucleotides matching TRBD1. Germline CDR1 and CDR2: SGHTA and FQGNSA. V dropped 5 bases and J dropped 0; count of bases not matched to a gene: 7. The CDR3 is 15 residues long. The chain's CDR3 is CASSRTRDSSYEQYF. CDR3 DNA sequence: TGTGCCAGCAGCCGGACAAGGGACAGCTCCTACGAGCAGTACTTC.

The chain carries TRBV11-3 and TRBJ2-7; 9 bases align to TRBD1. The length of the CDR3 is 15 residues. The J segment lost 2 bases and the V segment lost 5 bases, leaving 7 bases of the junction unmatched. Germline CDR1 reads SGHNT; CDR2 reads YENEEA. The CDR3 sequence is CASSLGTGPTYEQYF. CDR3 DNA: TGTGCCAGCAGCCTCGGGACAGGGCCCACCTACGAGCAGTACTTC.

This clone came up a few times. The V gene is TRBV24-1, the J gene TRBJ2-3; D may be TRBD1 (6 bases). Per germline, CDR1 KGHDR and CDR2 SFDVKD. Trimming removed 9 bases from V and 1 base from J, with 13 bases in between. The CDR3 loop spans 14 amino acids. The CDR3 nucleotides are TGTGCCACCTCAGGGGCTACCCGCACAGATACGCAGTATTTT. Translating it yields CATSGATRTDTQYF.

This clone was counted a few times. This sequence joins TRBV5-8 and TRBJ1-5; the D gene is possibly TRBD1 (6 bases). CDR1 is SGHTS, CDR2 YDEGEE, per germline. The CDR3 length is 15 residues. Trimming left V 4 bases short and J 0 bases short, with 11 bases between. The DNA for the CDR3 is TGTGCCAGCAGCGTACAGGGCTTTAGCAATCAGCCCCAGCATTTT. It translates to CASSVQGFSNQPQHF.

This clone was seen a handful of times. The chain uses TRBV24-1 and TRBJ2-1; 8 bases map to TRBD2. The germline CDR1 and CDR2 sequences are KGHDR and SFDVKD. CDR3 length equals 13 residues. Trimming removed 4 bases from V and 8 bases from J; junction bases left unmatched: 3. The CDR3 nucleotides read TGTGCCACCAGTGACCCGACTAGCGATGAGCAGTTCTTC. Translation: CATSDPTSDEQFF.

The genes are TRBV3-1 (or the pseudogene TRBV3-2) and TRBJ2-1, with 15 bases identical to TRBD2. The CDR3 has 18 residues. The V gene end was trimmed by 0 bases and the J gene end by 3 bases; junction bases not matched to a gene: 3. Looked up from germline, CDR1 is LGHDT and CDR2 is YNNKEL (reference sequence). This CDR3 is CASSQEGLAGGYYNEQFF. CDR3 DNA: TGTGCCAGCAGCCAAGAGGGACTAGCGGGGGGATACTACAATGAGCAGTTCTTC.

The chain has TRBV27 and TRBJ2-1; 7 bases map to TRBD1. The CDR3 covers 14 residues. Trimming took 5 bases from V and 4 from J; bases not matched to a gene: 5. Germline V lookup: CDR1 MNHEY, CDR2 SMNVEV (reference sequence). CDR3 amino acids: CASSPGTVYNEQFF. In nucleotides, the CDR3 is TGTGCCAGCAGTCCCGGGACAGTATACAATGAGCAGTTCTTC.

The chain joins TRBV24-1 to TRBJ1-2; TRBD1 matches at 9 bases. CDR3 length: 15 residues. V gave up 3 bases and J gave up 6 bases; unmatched junction bases: 7. Germline V gene sequence: CDR1 KGHDR, CDR2 SFDVKD. The CDR3 loop reads CATSDLRTGEDGYTF. The CDR3 region has the DNA TGTGCCACCAGTGATCTTAGGACAGGGGAGGATGGCTACACCTTC.